This TCR beta chain came from a study of cytomegalovirus exposure and HLA in healthy donors. The CDR3 totals 14 residues. V was trimmed by 3 bases and J by 2 bases, leaving 7 bases between them. Germline CDR1 SGHTA, CDR2 FQGNSA. With respect to this clone: As yet, its antigen is unknown.

Healthy people donating bone marrow made up the donors. PCR involved 60 Vbeta and 13 Jbeta primers. Sequenced by immunoSEQ multiplex PCR; TCRdb stores in-frame clones only, minus some. The sample lists under 200,000 clones, about 75% occurring once. Notes on the study in general: Later, an analysis found that common viral pathogens appeared to be linked with several of the most significant clusters. Certain indistinguishable V segments, among them TRBV6-2 and TRBV6-3, were excluded.

The clonotype was recovered from a woman in her 40s in good health and CMV-seropositive. The specimen sequenced was PBMCs. This chain joins TRBV7-2 and TRBJ2-2, with unresolved D. The CDR3 protein is CASSFESNTGELFF. Here the CDR3 DNA reads TGTGCCAGCAGCTTCGAAAGCAACACCGGGGAGCTGTTTTTT.